This T cell receptor beta chain comes out of a study of Graves' ophthalmopathy and Graves' hyperthyroidism. CDR3 regions of TCR beta were amplified from RNA transcripts. Amplification began with first-round RT-PCR using HTBI primers, then second-round multiplex PCR was performed. MiXCR was run by TCRdb on the multiplex PCR reads, yielding one entry per CDR3 protein. Of hundreds of thousands of distinct CDR3 sequences in the sample, about a fifth were seen once. Per the germline V gene, CDR1 is MNHEY and CDR2 is SVGEGT. The V gene end was trimmed by 6 bases and the J gene end by 4 bases; junction bases not matched to a gene: 5. The CDR3 sequence is 13 residues long. The table lists this clonotype with a few counts. Diagnostic conclusions were grounded in clinical symptoms, serum thyroxine, TRAb, thyroid ultrasound and orbital computed tomography.

Sequenced sample: peripheral blood. The TCR was taken from a woman under 30 with stable Graves' hyperthyroidism. Some clones in this sample may be carry-over from other donors' samples. The V gene is TRBV6-2 or TRBV6-3, the J gene TRBJ1-2; 7 nucleotides agree with TRBD1. This CDR3 reads CASSPDRLYGYTF. The DNA of the CDR3 is TGTGCCAGCAGCCCGGACAGGCTCTATGGCTACACCTTC.